This T cell receptor (beta chain) was sequenced for a study of blood T cells in healthy people across ages. Study conclusions and caveats: In long-lived donors, naive CD4+ cell counts and diversity exceeded those of aged donors.

This clonotype appeared a few times. What it recognizes is unknown. Next came a second PCR, run for about 6 to 12 cycles, which used a sample-barcoded 5' primer along with a J-beta primer mix. TCRdb fed the 5' RACE reads into MiXCR, producing one record per CDR3 protein. The sample has about a million distinct CDR3 sequences, 45% to 50% seen once. The clonotype originates from a man aged 25-45 years in good health. The sample comprised blood.

CDR3 nucleotide sequence: TGTGCCAGCAGTCATATTAGCGGGGGCACAGATACGCAGTATTTT. Protein product: CASSHISGGTDTQYF. The chain links TRBV3-1 to TRBJ2-3; 8 bases match TRBD2. Germline V gene data show CDR1 as LGHDT and CDR2 as YNNKEL (reference sequence). The CDR3 runs to 15 residues. With V trimmed by 6 bases and J by 1 base, 6 bases remained unmatched.